The 31 T cell receptor beta chains given below trace back to one sample, sequenced in a study of blood T cell repertoires in COVID-19. Here immunoSEQ multiplex PCR was the method, and the copy in TCRdb shows in-frame clones only, minus some. The sample contains 150,000 to 200,000 clones, roughly 85% of which appear only once. Sequencing was performed on peripheral blood. The receptors stem from a human donor in a cohort sampled during active COVID-19.

This chain links TRBV9 with TRBJ2-3; D is possibly TRBD2 (6 bases). With 3 bases removed from V and 0 bases from J, the gap between germline ends came to 8 bases. CDR3 length: 14 residues. Germline V CDR1 and CDR2: SGDLS, YYNGEE. CDR3 nucleotide sequence: TGTGCCAGCAGCGCGCGGGGTAGCACAGATACGCAGTATTTT. Protein product: CASSARGSTDTQYF.

This clone has a handful of counts. The CDR3 nucleotides are TGTGCCAGCAGCTTAGGAGGGGGTGAAGCTTTCTTT. Protein product: CASSLGGGEAFF. The chain links TRBV7-9 to TRBJ1-1, with TRBD1 as a possible D gene (6 bases). CDR3 length equals 12 residues. The V gene's germline CDR1 is SEHNR and CDR2 FQNEAQ (reference sequence). Trimming shortened V by 1 base and J by 7 bases, and 7 bases separated the two germline ends.

The chain uses TRBV29-1 and TRBJ2-3; the D is unclear. Trimming left V 7 bases short and J 2 bases short, with 13 bases between. The CDR3 has 13 residues. CDR1 is SQVTM and CDR2 is ANQGSEA in the germline V gene. In DNA, the CDR3 is TGCAGCGGTAAACAGAGTTCCACAGATACGCAGTATTTT. Protein product: CSGKQSSTDTQYF.

V gene TRBV6-5 combines with J gene TRBJ1-1; 7 bases fit TRBD1. Germline V gene lookup returns CDR1 MNHEY and CDR2 SVGAGI. The CDR3 length is 15 residues. V lost 6 bases to trimming and J lost 0 bases; unmatched junction nucleotides: 7. The CDR3 bases are TGTGCCAGCAGCCTCGACAGGGCGGTGAACACTGAAGCTTTCTTT. It translates to CASSLDRAVNTEAFF.

The chain combines TRBV27 with TRBJ2-7; TRBD1 agrees at 7 bases. J lost 0 bases, V lost 0 bases, and 2 bases had no gene match. The germline CDR1 and CDR2 sequences are MNHEY and SMNVEV (reference sequence). The CDR3 is 15 amino acids. CDR3 sequence reads: CASSLSRGHSYEQYF. The CDR3, as DNA: TGTGCCAGCAGTTTATCAAGGGGGCACTCCTACGAGCAGTACTTC.

The chain carries TRBV30 and TRBJ2-1, with D maybe TRBD2 (6 bases). The V gene's germline CDR1 is GTSNPN and CDR2 SVGIG (reference sequence). CDR3 length: 16 amino acids. V was pared by 0 bases and J by 12 bases, with 24 bases between. CDR3 protein: CAWSVPRTTGRSGQFF. The CDR3 nucleotides are TGTGCCTGGAGTGTACCTCGGACTACAGGAAGATCGGGGCAGTTCTTC.

The genes are TRBV20-1 and TRBJ1-6; 7 bases line up with TRBD1. J gave up 8 bases and V 3 bases, and 7 bases lay outside the gene matches. Germline lookup yields CDR1 DFQATT and CDR2 SNEGSKA (reference sequence). The CDR3 sequence is 14 residues long. The CDR3 DNA is TGCAGTGCTAGTGTCGGGGACAGAGATTCACCCCTCCACTTT. It is translated as CSASVGDRDSPLHF.

This clone was seen once. The J gene is TRBJ1-1, the V gene TRBV11-1; 10 nucleotides line up with TRBD1. This CDR3 has 15 residues. CDR1 SGHAT and CDR2 FQDESV come from the germline V gene (reference sequence). V lost 3 bases and J lost 3; bases outside the gene matches: 4. The CDR3 here is CASSLTGGSYTEAFF. The CDR3 nucleotides are TGTGCCAGCAGCTTGACAGGGGGCTCTTACACTGAAGCTTTCTTT. The full variable domain, with the rest looked up from reference TRBV11-1 and TRBJ1-1, is EAEVAQSPRYKITEKSQAVAFWCDPISGHATLYWYRQILGQGPELLVQFQDESVVDDSQLPKDRFSAERLKGVDSTLKIQPAELGDSAMYLCASSLTGGSYTEAFFGQGTRLTVV.

A note on this clone: Other DNA sequences within the sample encode an identical CDR3. This chain connects TRBV4-1 to TRBJ2-3, with TRBD1 identical over 10 bases. V gave up 0 bases and J gave up 1 base; unmatched junction bases: 1. The germline V gene encodes CDR1 MGHRA and CDR2 YSYEKL. There are 16 residues in the CDR3. The CDR3 region is CASSQEGQGRTDTQYF. The CDR3 DNA follows: TGCGCCAGCAGCCAAGAGGGACAGGGGCGCACAGATACGCAGTATTTT.

The table lists this clone with a few counts. The rearrangement joins TRBV9 to TRBJ1-3; tentative D call: TRBD1 (5 bases). The CDR3 has 16 amino acids. CDR1 is SGDLS, CDR2 YYNGEE, per germline. V lost 0 bases, J lost 0 bases, and 10 bases lay in between. This CDR3 reads CASSVGGDPSGNTIYF. For the CDR3, the DNA is TGTGCCAGCAGCGTAGGGGGGGACCCCTCTGGAAACACCATATATTTT.

The chain is built from TRBV5-1 and TRBJ1-2; possible D gene TRBD1, 6 bases. The germline V gene has CDR1 SGHRS and CDR2 YFSETQ. The CDR3 sequence is 15 residues long. V was shortened by 5 bases and J by 3 bases, with 17 bases between the two germline ends. CDR3 amino acids: CASRRQEGGDYGYTF. The CDR3 nucleotides read TGCGCCAGCAGGAGACAGGAAGGGGGTGACTATGGCTACACCTTC.

The chain links TRBV19 to TRBJ1-2, with a weak D call TRBD1 (5 bases). CDR3 length: 14 amino acids. Trimming took off 6 bases at V and 5 bases at J, with 16 bases between the two ends. CDR1 is LNHDA, CDR2 SQIVND, per germline (reference sequence). CDR3 sequence reads: CASRSSGNRYGYTF. The CDR3 bases are TGTGCCAGTAGATCTTCAGGGAACCGGTATGGCTACACCTTC. Looking up the rest from reference TRBV19 and TRBJ1-2 gives the full variable domain: DGGITQSPKYLFRKEGQNVTLSCEQNLNHDAMYWYRQDPGQGLRLIYYSQIVNDFQKGDIAEGYSVSREKKESFPLTVTSAQKNPTAFYLCASRSSGNRYGYTFGSGTRLTVV.

The rearrangement uses TRBV28 and TRBJ1-2; TRBD1 aligns across 7 bases. Trimming took 3 bases from V and 0 from J; bases not matched to a gene: 7. CDR1 and CDR2 from the germline V gene are MDHEN and SYDVKM. This CDR3 spans 16 amino acids. The CDR3 spells CASSFIGTAANYGYTF. CDR3 DNA sequence: TGTGCCAGCAGTTTTATCGGGACAGCAGCTAACTATGGCTACACCTTC.

The chain links TRBV30 to TRBJ1-5; D is unresolved. From germline, CDR1 is GTSNPN and CDR2 SVGIG (reference sequence). This CDR3 contains 15 residues. The germline V and J ends were trimmed by 0 bases and 7 bases, with 16 bases remaining between them. DNA of the CDR3: TGTGCCTGGAGTGTAACGGGGAGGGTTTCCCAGCCCCAGCATTTT. Its translation is CAWSVTGRVSQPQHF.

CDR3 sequence reads: CASSLLTEETQYF. CDR3 DNA: TGTGCCAGCAGCTTACTCACAGAAGAGACCCAGTACTTC. The chain links TRBV7-9 to TRBJ2-5, with D unresolved. V was trimmed by 2 bases and J by 3 bases, leaving 7 bases between them. Per germline, CDR1 SEHNR and CDR2 FQNEAQ (reference sequence). This CDR3 region has 13 residues.

This clone was recorded only once. This sequence joins TRBV20-1 and TRBJ2-7; 8 bases agree with TRBD2. Germline CDR1 reads DFQATT; CDR2 reads SNEGSKA (reference sequence). This CDR3 has 13 residues. With 3 bases clipped from V and 1 base from J, the junction kept 2 bases outside the gene matches. In DNA form, the CDR3 reads TGCAGTGCTAGTCTAGCGGGTTCCTACGAGCAGTACTTC. Translated: CSASLAGSYEQYF.

The genes are TRBV13 and TRBJ1-2; D is ambiguous. V lost 2 bases to trimming and J lost 7 bases, with 11 bases between them. The CDR3 is made up of 13 amino acids. CDR1 and CDR2 from the germline V gene are PRHDT and FYEKMQ (reference sequence). The chain's CDR3 is CASSLMSEVGYTF. The CDR3 nucleotides read TGTGCCAGCAGCTTAATGTCAGAGGTTGGCTACACCTTC. The whole variable domain, remainder taken from reference TRBV13 and TRBJ1-2, is AAGVIQSPRHLIKEKRETATLKCYPIPRHDTVYWYQQGPGQDPQFLISFYEKMQSDKGSIPDRFSAQQFSDYHSELNMSSLELGDSALYFCASSLMSEVGYTFGSGTRLTVV.

The chain recombines TRBV10-3 with TRBJ2-7, with D maybe TRBD2 (6 bases). CDR3 length equals 12 residues. The ends were cut back, 10 bases at V and 2 bases at J, with 12 bases in the middle. Germline values: CDR1 ENHRY, CDR2 SYGVKD. The CDR3 loop is CATSGGPYEQYF. CDR3 DNA sequence: TGTGCCACGTCCGGGGGACCCTACGAGCAGTACTTC.

The chain joins TRBV6-2 or TRBV6-3 to TRBJ2-3, with D possibly TRBD2 on 6 matching bases. Germline V gene lookup returns CDR1 MNHEY and CDR2 SVGEGT. CDR3 length: 14 residues. V was pared by 8 bases and J by 0 bases, with 12 bases between. The CDR3 sequence: CASRPSGSTDTQYF. CDR3 coding DNA: TGTGCCAGCCGCCCGAGCGGGAGCACAGATACGCAGTATTTT.

This clone was counted only a few times. The chain combines TRBV3-1 (or the pseudogene TRBV3-2) with TRBJ1-5, with D uncertain. Germline CDR1 LGHDT, CDR2 YNNKEL (reference sequence). V dropped 0 bases and J dropped 1 base, with 4 bases sitting between them. This CDR3 has 14 residues. The CDR3 nucleotides read TGTGCCAGCAGCCAAGAGAGGAGCAATCAGCCCCAGCATTTT. Translation gives CASSQERSNQPQHF.

The chain employs TRBV6-1 and TRBJ2-6, with D perhaps matching TRBD1 (6 bases). The CDR3 totals 15 residues. Trimming removed 2 bases from V and 4 bases from J, with 9 bases in between. Germline assignment: CDR1 MNHNS and CDR2 SASEGT. Here the CDR3 DNA reads TGTGCCAGCAGTGAACAGGGGTCCGGGGCCAACGTCCTGACTTTC. Protein sequence: CASSEQGSGANVLTF.

This clone was seen just once. The chain employs TRBV28 and TRBJ2-3; 10 positions agree with TRBD1. This CDR3 comprises 16 residues. CDR1 is MDHEN, CDR2 SYDVKM, per germline. V shed 5 bases, J shed 6 bases, and the junction held 11 bases outside the gene matches. The DNA of the CDR3 is TGTGCCAGCAGTCCCATGGGACAGGGGATGTCGGATACGCAGTATTTT. Encoded protein: CASSPMGQGMSDTQYF.

The chain couples TRBV3-1 (or the pseudogene TRBV3-2) to TRBJ2-1, with 15 nucleotides matching TRBD2. V trimming: 4 bases; J trimming: 2 bases; junction bases outside the gene matches: 18. Looked up from germline, CDR1 is LGHDT and CDR2 is YNNKEL (reference sequence). The CDR3 sequence is 22 residues long. The CDR3 reads CASSPHPGGDGLAGGPYNEQFF. The CDR3 DNA reads TGTGCCAGCAGCCCGCATCCCGGAGGGGACGGACTAGCGGGGGGGCCCTACAATGAGCAGTTCTTC.

The V call is TRBV30, the J call TRBJ2-3; D unresolved. This CDR3 has 14 amino acids. The V gene lost 3 bases and the J gene lost 0 bases, with 10 bases spanning the gap. Germline CDR1 and CDR2: GTSNPN and SVGIG (reference sequence). The CDR3 nucleotides read TGTGCCTGGAGAGACACTTATAGCACAGATACGCAGTATTTT. Translation gives CAWRDTYSTDTQYF.

The rearrangement links TRBV24-1 to TRBJ2-3; TRBD2 aligns across 10 bases. The J segment lost 6 bases and the V segment lost 2 bases, leaving 13 bases of the junction unmatched. Germline V gene sequence: CDR1 KGHDR, CDR2 SFDVKD. The CDR3 contains 18 residues. This CDR3 reads CATSDWNSGGAVRDTQYF. The CDR3, as DNA: TGTGCCACCAGTGATTGGAACAGCGGGGGGGCCGTTCGCGATACGCAGTATTTT.

This rearrangement joins TRBV10-2 to TRBJ1-5; 7 positions match TRBD1. CDR1 WSHSY and CDR2 SAAADI come from the germline V gene. The CDR3 has 15 residues. V lost 3 bases and J lost 11; bases outside the gene matches: 13. CDR3 residues: CASSEGTAGGFTQHF. DNA of the CDR3: TGCGCCAGCAGTGAAGGGACAGCCGGCGGTTTCACCCAGCATTTT.

The rearrangement joins TRBV5-5 to TRBJ1-1; 8 bases map to TRBD1. The CDR3 length is 17 residues. The J segment lost 0 bases and the V segment lost 2 bases, leaving 9 bases of the junction unmatched. CDR1 is SGHKS, CDR2 YYEKEE, per germline (reference sequence). CDR3 in DNA: TGTGCCAGCAGCTTCCCCGGGACAGGATCCATGAACACTGAAGCTTTCTTT. It codes for CASSFPGTGSMNTEAFF.

The V and J genes are TRBV7-9 and TRBJ1-1, with D maybe TRBD1 (6 bases). CDR1 is SEHNR, CDR2 FQNEAQ, per germline (reference sequence). The V and J ends lost 0 bases and 4 bases respectively, with 12 bases between them. The CDR3 has 15 amino acids. CDR3 sequence reads: CASSLASPGATEAFF. Here the CDR3 DNA reads TGTGCCAGCAGCTTAGCGTCCCCAGGGGCCACTGAAGCTTTCTTT.

The chain combines TRBV7-9 with TRBJ2-7; perhaps TRBD2 as D (6 bases). The CDR3 sequence is 15 residues long. Deletions cut 4 bases from V and 0 bases from J, with 13 bases between. Germline CDR1 SEHNR, CDR2 FQNEAQ (reference sequence). This CDR3 is CASSSPSDYSYEQYF. CDR3 coding DNA: TGTGCCAGCAGCTCCCCTAGCGACTACTCCTACGAGCAGTACTTC.

The chain carries TRBV7-8 and TRBJ2-3; 13 bases are a match to TRBD2. Germline lookup yields CDR1 SGHVS and CDR2 FQNEAQ. The CDR3 contains 16 residues. Unmatched junction bases numbered 10, after V lost 5 bases and J lost 8 bases. Written as DNA, the CDR3 is TGTGCCAGCAGCCGAGAAGGACTAGCGGGGGCCTTTACGCAGTATTTT. It encodes CASSREGLAGAFTQYF.

This chain links TRBV20-1 with TRBJ2-7; 9 bases line up with TRBD1. CDR1 DFQATT and CDR2 SNEGSKA come from the germline V gene (reference sequence). V dropped 3 bases and J dropped 2; count of bases not matched to a gene: 5. CDR3 length: 14 residues. CDR3 sequence (DNA): TGCAGTGCTAGTATAGGGACAGGGCCCTACGAGCAGTACTTC. It codes for CSASIGTGPYEQYF.